The 27 T cell receptor beta chains in this list originate from one sample, sequenced in a study of blood T cell repertoires in COVID-19 (dated by TCRdb to 2018 to 2020). To prepare the library, the immunoSEQ multiplex PCR assay was applied. Not all clones reach the TCRdb copy of this immuneACCESS table, which keeps in-frame sequences only. Checked studies attribute under half of the gap to unresolved V genes and leave the rest unexplained. This sample comprises 250,000 to 350,000 clones, about 81% of them detected only once. The top ten constitute almost 1.5% of the sample. The sample taken for sequencing was peripheral blood. The source is a human donor with COVID-19, enrolled during active disease. The donor label of this sample is uncertain.

This clone was counted ten times or more. V is TRBV7-9 and J is TRBJ1-6, with D unclear. Germline V gives CDR1 SEHNR, CDR2 FQNEAQ (reference sequence). The V end was cut by 5 bases, the J end by 9 bases, with 14 bases between. This CDR3 region has 14 residues. Written as DNA, the CDR3 is TGTGCCAGCAGCCCTGGGTCGAGGAGTTCACCCCTCCACTTT. Its protein is CASSPGSRSSPLHF.

This rearrangement joins TRBV30 to TRBJ1-6, with 8 positions matching TRBD1. V was pared by 0 bases and J by 4 bases, with 5 bases of the junction left unmatched. This CDR3 is built from 16 residues. Germline assignment: CDR1 GTSNPN and CDR2 SVGIG (reference sequence). CDR3 DNA sequence: TGTGCCTGGAGTGTCGCAGGGGGCAGATATAATTCACCCCTCCACTTT. Translating gives CAWSVAGGRYNSPLHF.

For the CDR3, the DNA is TGTGCCAGTAGTATCCAGGGTGTCTACAATGAGCAGTTCTTC. This codes for CASSIQGVYNEQFF. This sequence joins TRBV19 and TRBJ2-1; possibly TRBD1 for D (5 bases). V lost 3 bases and J lost 3, with 9 bases in between. This CDR3 is built from 14 residues. Germline V gene data show CDR1 as LNHDA and CDR2 as SQIVND (reference sequence).

The CDR3, as DNA: TGTGCCATCAGTGAGTCACGGGACACCCAAGAGACCCAGTACTTC. Amino acid sequence: CAISESRDTQETQYF. The J gene is TRBJ2-5, the V gene TRBV10-3, with D perhaps TRBD1 (6 bases). Germline-derived CDR1 and CDR2 are ENHRY and SYGVKD. This CDR3 comprises 15 residues. V lost 0 bases, J lost 1 base, and 9 bases lay in between.

Details on this clone: The same CDR3 also results from other DNA sequences found in this sample. The CDR3 loop is CSASGLAGNNEQFF. The CDR3, as DNA: TGCAGTGCTAGTGGACTAGCGGGTAACAATGAGCAGTTCTTC. The chain carries TRBV20-1 and TRBJ2-1; 11 nucleotides match TRBD2. This CDR3 contains 14 residues. CDR1 is DFQATT, CDR2 SNEGSKA, per germline (reference sequence). With 3 bases clipped from V and 5 bases from J, the junction kept 3 bases outside the gene matches.

The genes are TRBV4-3 and TRBJ2-1; 10 bases fit TRBD2. V was clipped by 2 bases and J by 7 bases; unmatched bases: 2. This CDR3 contains 14 residues. Germline CDR1 and CDR2: LGHNA and YSLEER. CDR3 nucleotide sequence: TGCGCCAGCAGCCAACAGACTAGCGGGAATGAGCAGTTCTTC. Its protein product is CASSQQTSGNEQFF.

The CDR3, as DNA: TGTGCCAGCAGCCAAGTACTGGGGGGTATCGGGCAGTACTTC. It translates to CASSQVLGGIGQYF. The V call is TRBV3-1 (or the pseudogene TRBV3-2), the J call TRBJ2-7; TRBD2 is a possible D gene (6 bases). The CDR3 spans 14 residues. The germline gives CDR1 LGHDT, CDR2 YNNKEL (reference sequence). V was clipped by 1 base and J by 9 bases, with 16 bases between them.

In regard to this clone: At the DNA level, this CDR3 is encoded by other sequences in the same sample as well. V usage is TRBV7-2 and J usage is TRBJ2-7; 12 positions agree with TRBD2. J was trimmed by 1 base and V by 3 bases; bases with no gene match: 1. The CDR3 spans 15 residues. Germline V gene sequence: CDR1 SGHTA, CDR2 FQGNSA. The CDR3 loop is CASSLTSGSSYEQYF. The CDR3 DNA follows: TGTGCCAGCAGCTTGACTAGCGGGAGTTCCTACGAGCAGTACTTC. Together with reference TRBV7-2 and TRBJ2-7, the CDR3 gives the full variable domain: GAGVSQSPSNKVTEKGKDVELRCDPISGHTALYWYRQSLGQGLEFLIYFQGNSAPDKSGLPSDRFSAERTGGSVSTLTIQRTQQEDSAVYLCASSLTSGSSYEQYFGPGTRLTVT.

The rearrangement uses TRBV9 and TRBJ2-3; weak D call: TRBD2 (7 bases). Germline assignment: CDR1 SGDLS and CDR2 YYNGEE. This CDR3 is built from 15 residues. Between the trimmed V and J ends, which lost 6 bases and 9 bases, there was a span of 23 bases. The CDR3 DNA reads as TGTGCCAGCACCCTAGGGGGGGTCCAACACATGACGCAGTATTTT. Encoded protein: CASTLGGVQHMTQYF.

The chain links TRBV28 to TRBJ2-2; 9 bases are a match to TRBD1. Germline CDR1 reads MDHEN; CDR2 reads SYDVKM. The CDR3 runs 15 residues. J lost 2 bases, V lost 6 bases, and 4 bases had no gene match. CDR3 in amino acids: CASRWTGENTGELFF. The CDR3 nucleotides are TGTGCCAGCAGGTGGACAGGGGAAAACACCGGGGAGCTGTTTTTT.

V and J are TRBV9 and TRBJ2-3, with D tentatively TRBD2 (5 bases). CDR1 SGDLS and CDR2 YYNGEE come from the germline V gene. This CDR3 has 11 amino acids. The ends were cut back, 4 bases at V and 9 bases at J, with 9 bases in the middle. The CDR3 here is CASSLTGTQYF. The CDR3 DNA is TGTGCCAGCAGCCTAACGGGGACGCAGTATTTT.

The chain recombines TRBV7-8 with TRBJ2-2, with D tentatively TRBD2 (6 bases). Deletions cut 4 bases from V and 4 bases from J, with 10 bases between. The germline CDR1 and CDR2 sequences are SGHVS and FQNEAQ. This CDR3 has 14 residues. The CDR3 DNA follows: TGTGCCAGCAGCTCCCGGAGGGCCACCGGGGAGCTGTTTTTT. Translation: CASSSRRATGELFF.

This chain joins TRBV18 and TRBJ2-1; 8 nucleotides line up with TRBD2. The CDR3 contains 14 residues. CDR1 and CDR2 from the germline V gene are KGHSH and LQKENI. Trimming at V came to 8 bases and at J to 4 bases, leaving 7 bases not matched to a gene. The CDR3 nucleotides are TGTGCCAGCCATACTAGCGGATCGTACAATGAGCAGTTCTTC. Translated: CASHTSGSYNEQFF.

The V call is TRBV3-1 (or the pseudogene TRBV3-2), the J call TRBJ1-1; D possibly corresponds to TRBD1 (5 bases). The germline V gene encodes CDR1 LGHDT and CDR2 YNNKEL (reference sequence). Trimming pared 1 base from V and 4 bases from J, leaving 10 bases between. This CDR3 region has 14 residues. As DNA, the CDR3 is TGTGCCAGCAGCCAAGGGGGGGATCGCACTGAAGCTTTCTTT. The encoded protein is CASSQGGDRTEAFF.

The chain uses TRBV7-9 and TRBJ2-3; D is unclear. With 0 bases removed from V and 5 bases from J, the gap between germline ends came to 9 bases. CDR1 is SEHNR and CDR2 is FQNEAQ in the germline V gene (reference sequence). This CDR3 has 14 amino acids. In DNA form, the CDR3 reads TGTGCCAGCAGCTTAGCGGTTTTCGGAGATACGCAGTATTTT. Translating it yields CASSLAVFGDTQYF.

The chain links TRBV10-1 to TRBJ1-5; D is undetermined. The germline gives CDR1 WNHNN, CDR2 SYGVQD (reference sequence). CDR3 length equals 11 residues. V dropped 10 bases and J dropped 9 bases, with 13 bases sitting between them. CDR3 nucleotides: TGCGCCAACTCTAGCCCGTGGCCCCAGCATTTT. This encodes CANSSPWPQHF.

The chain couples TRBV9 to TRBJ2-3; D is ambiguous. Germline V gene sequence: CDR1 SGDLS, CDR2 YYNGEE. There are 15 residues in the CDR3. The V end was cut by 0 bases, the J end by 6 bases, with 14 bases between. The CDR3 reads CASSVVGGPRDTQYF. The CDR3, as DNA: TGTGCCAGCAGCGTAGTTGGCGGCCCACGGGATACGCAGTATTTT.

The chain combines TRBV28 with TRBJ2-2; 11 bases map to TRBD2. This CDR3 comprises 15 residues. Germline V gene data show CDR1 as MDHEN and CDR2 as SYDVKM. The V and J ends lost 3 bases and 7 bases, in that order; junction bases with no gene match: 4. CDR3 sequence reads: CASSFELAGGGELFF. The CDR3 DNA is TGTGCCAGCAGTTTCGAGCTAGCGGGAGGCGGGGAGCTGTTTTTT.

This clone showed up many times. CDR3 sequence reads: CASKGTANFNTEAFF. The CDR3 nucleotides read TGTGCCAGCAAAGGGACAGCAAATTTTAACACTGAAGCTTTCTTT. The chain uses TRBV2 and TRBJ1-1; TRBD1 matches at 7 bases. V shed 7 bases and J 2 bases; nucleotides not matched to a gene: 10. This CDR3 contains 15 residues. Germline V gives CDR1 SNHLY, CDR2 FYNNEI.

J is TRBJ2-7 and V is TRBV19; 8 bases are shared with TRBD1. V lost 1 base and J lost 6; bases outside the gene matches: 2. The CDR3 runs 13 residues. CDR1 and CDR2 (germline): LNHDA, SQIVND (reference sequence). CDR3 sequence: CASSIVRGREQYF. DNA of the CDR3: TGTGCCAGTAGTATAGTCAGGGGGCGCGAGCAGTACTTC. Filled out from reference TRBV19 and TRBJ2-7, the complete variable domain reads DGGITQSPKYLFRKEGQNVTLSCEQNLNHDAMYWYRQDPGQGLRLIYYSQIVNDFQKGDIAEGYSVSREKKESFPLTVTSAQKNPTAFYLCASSIVRGREQYFGPGTRLTVT.

This chain links TRBV7-3 with TRBJ2-1; TRBD2 aligns across 7 bases. This CDR3 is built from 15 residues. Losses at the gene ends were 5 bases for V and 8 bases for J; bases not matched to a gene: 12. Germline V gene lookup returns CDR1 SGHTA and CDR2 FQGTGA. DNA of the CDR3: TGTGCCAGCAGCCCCAGCAGAGCGGGGCCATATGAGCAGTTCTTC. This sequence encodes CASSPSRAGPYEQFF.

The chain has TRBV30 and TRBJ1-2; D is perhaps TRBD1 (6 bases). The CDR3 sequence is 14 residues long. In germline, CDR1 is GTSNPN, CDR2 SVGIG (reference sequence). The V end was cut by 4 bases, the J end by 4 bases, with 16 bases between. The CDR3 reads CAWTGQSLFYGYTF. The DNA of the CDR3 is TGTGCCTGGACAGGACAGAGTTTATTCTATGGCTACACCTTC.

The chain is built from TRBV29-1 and TRBJ1-4; D gene uncertain. This CDR3 comprises 14 residues. Germline V gene data show CDR1 as SQVTM and CDR2 as ANQGSEA. The V gene lost 5 bases and the J gene lost 7 bases, with 17 bases spanning the gap. This CDR3 is CSVPGEGLAEKLFF. The DNA for the CDR3 is TGCAGCGTTCCCGGGGAAGGTTTAGCTGAAAAACTGTTTTTT.

This sequence joins TRBV20-1 and TRBJ2-7; possible D gene TRBD1, 5 bases. The V gene lost 5 bases and the J gene lost 0 bases, with 5 bases spanning the gap. This CDR3 has 11 residues. In germline, CDR1 is DFQATT, CDR2 SNEGSKA (reference sequence). The CDR3 DNA follows: TGCAGTGCTGGGGCCTCCTACGAGCAGTACTTC. Encoded protein: CSAGASYEQYF.

V and J are TRBV7-2 and TRBJ2-1; D is possibly TRBD1 (6 bases). This CDR3 is built from 15 residues. Germline CDR1 reads SGHTA; CDR2 reads FQGNSA. V lost 4 bases and J lost 8, with 18 bases in between. The CDR3 nucleotides are TGTGCCAGCAGCTCCCCCAGGGGACCCGGGGATGAGCAGTTCTTC. This codes for CASSSPRGPGDEQFF.

The rearrangement joins TRBV28 to TRBJ2-7, with 12 bases lining up with TRBD2. The CDR3 consists of 13 residues. The germline V gene has CDR1 MDHEN and CDR2 SYDVKM. The CDR3 loop is CAQTSGSVYEQYF. CDR3 bases: TGTGCTCAGACTAGCGGGAGTGTATACGAGCAGTACTTC.

This rearrangement joins TRBV3-1 (or the pseudogene TRBV3-2) to TRBJ1-5; no definite D call. The germline CDR1 and CDR2 sequences are LGHDT and YNNKEL (reference sequence). The CDR3 runs 14 residues. Trimming pared 0 bases from V and 2 bases from J, leaving 5 bases between. The DNA of the CDR3 is TGTGCCAGCAGCCAAGATGCGGGCAATCAGCCCCAGCATTTT. It encodes CASSQDAGNQPQHF.